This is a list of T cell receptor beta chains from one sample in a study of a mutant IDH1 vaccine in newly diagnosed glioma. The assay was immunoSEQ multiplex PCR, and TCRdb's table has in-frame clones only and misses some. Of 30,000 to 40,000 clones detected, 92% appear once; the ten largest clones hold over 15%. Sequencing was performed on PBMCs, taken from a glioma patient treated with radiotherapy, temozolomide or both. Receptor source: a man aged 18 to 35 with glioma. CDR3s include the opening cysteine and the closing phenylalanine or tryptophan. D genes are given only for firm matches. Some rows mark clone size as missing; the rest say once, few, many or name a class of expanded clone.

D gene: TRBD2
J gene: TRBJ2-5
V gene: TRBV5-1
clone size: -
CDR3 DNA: TGCGCCAGCAGCTTGGGACTAGCGGTGGGGCAAGAGACCCAGTACTTC
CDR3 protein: CASSLGLAVGQETQYF

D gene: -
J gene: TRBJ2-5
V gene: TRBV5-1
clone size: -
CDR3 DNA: TGCGCCAGCAGCTTGGGGGATTACACGGAGACCCAGTACTTC
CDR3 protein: CASSLGDYTETQYF

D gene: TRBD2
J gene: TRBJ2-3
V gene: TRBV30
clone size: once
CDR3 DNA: TGTGCCTGGAGCTGGGGGGGACTACTTCCAATCACAGATACGCAGTATTTT
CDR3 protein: CAWSWGGLLPITDTQYF

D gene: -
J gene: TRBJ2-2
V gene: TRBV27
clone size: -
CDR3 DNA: TGTGCCAGCAGTTTTCTCCCGGGCTACACCGGGGAGCTGTTTTTT
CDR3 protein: CASSFLPGYTGELFF

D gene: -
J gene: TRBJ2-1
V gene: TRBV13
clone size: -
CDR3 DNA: TGTGCCAGCAGCTCCCTAAGGACTTCCTCCTACAATGAGCAGTTCTTC
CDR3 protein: CASSSLRTSSYNEQFF

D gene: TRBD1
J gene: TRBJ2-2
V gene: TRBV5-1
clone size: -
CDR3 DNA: TGCGCCAGCAGCCCCGGGACAGCGAACACCGGGGAGCTGTTTTTT
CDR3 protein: CASSPGTANTGELFF

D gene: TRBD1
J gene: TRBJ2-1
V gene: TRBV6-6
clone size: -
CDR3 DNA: TGTGCCAGCAGTTACTCGACAGGGACCTACAATGAGCAGTTCTTC
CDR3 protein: CASSYSTGTYNEQFF

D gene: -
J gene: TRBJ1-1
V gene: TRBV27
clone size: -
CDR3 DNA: TGTGCCAGCAGTCCGCGTCTGAACACTGAAGCTTTCTTT
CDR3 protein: CASSPRLNTEAFF

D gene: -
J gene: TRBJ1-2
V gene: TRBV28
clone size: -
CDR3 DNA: TGTGCCAGTAGGAAGCCCACTAACTATGGCTACACCTTC
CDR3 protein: CASRKPTNYGYTF

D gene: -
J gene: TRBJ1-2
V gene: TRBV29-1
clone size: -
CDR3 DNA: TGCAGCGCCAGGGAGGACTATGGCTACACCTTC
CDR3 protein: CSAREDYGYTF

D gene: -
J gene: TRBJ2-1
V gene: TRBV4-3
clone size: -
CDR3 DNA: TGCGCCAGCAGCCAAGATAAAGGGAGCTCCTACAATGAGCAGTTCTTC
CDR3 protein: CASSQDKGSSYNEQFF

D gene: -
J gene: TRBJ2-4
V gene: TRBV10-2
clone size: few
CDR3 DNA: TGCGCCAGCAGTGAGCGGGGTGGGATATTCGCCAAAAACATTCAGTACTTC
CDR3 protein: CASSERGGIFAKNIQYF

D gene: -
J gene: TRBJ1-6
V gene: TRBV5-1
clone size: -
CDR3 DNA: TGCGCCAGCAGCGAAGGACAGTCGCATTCACCCCTCCACTTT
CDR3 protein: CASSEGQSHSPLHF

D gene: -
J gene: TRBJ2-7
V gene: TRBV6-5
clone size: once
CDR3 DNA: TGTGCCAGCAGTTACCCTCCCTCCTACGAGCAGTACTTC
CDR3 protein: CASSYPPSYEQYF

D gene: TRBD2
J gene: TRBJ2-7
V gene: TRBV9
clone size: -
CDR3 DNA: TGTGCCAGCAGCGGGGGGGGGTACGAGCAGTACTTC
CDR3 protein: CASSGGGYEQYF

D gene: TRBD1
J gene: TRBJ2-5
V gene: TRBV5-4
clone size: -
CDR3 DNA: TGTGCCAGCAGCCCCCCTCAGCAGGGGGTCCAAGAGACCCAGTACTTC
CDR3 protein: CASSPPQQGVQETQYF

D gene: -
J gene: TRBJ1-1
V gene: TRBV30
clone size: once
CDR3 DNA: TGTGCCTTACAGGGATATCAGGGTAGTTTAGTAGCTTTCTTT
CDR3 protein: CALQGYQGSLVAFF

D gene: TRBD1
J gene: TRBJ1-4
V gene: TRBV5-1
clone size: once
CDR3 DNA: TGCGCCAGCAGCTCGGGACAGGGGCATGAAAAACTGTTTTTT
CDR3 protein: CASSSGQGHEKLFF

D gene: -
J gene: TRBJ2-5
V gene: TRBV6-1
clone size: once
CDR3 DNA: TGTGCCAGCCAACGGCCAGGGCTGGAGACCCAGTACTTC
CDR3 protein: CASQRPGLETQYF

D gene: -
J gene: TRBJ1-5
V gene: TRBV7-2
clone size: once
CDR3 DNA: TGTGCCAGCAGCTTATTGGCAGACCAGCCCCAGCATTTT
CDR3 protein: CASSLLADQPQHF

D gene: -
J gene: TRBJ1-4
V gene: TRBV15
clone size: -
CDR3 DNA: TGTGCCACAAGAGGGACACGCTTTAACGGGGAAAAACTGTTTTTT
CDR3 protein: CATRGTRFNGEKLFF

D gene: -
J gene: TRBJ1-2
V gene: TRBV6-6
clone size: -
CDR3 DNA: TGTGCCACCACTAAGGAGAGGACCCCCTCAGACTACACCTTC
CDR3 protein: CATTKERTPSDYTF

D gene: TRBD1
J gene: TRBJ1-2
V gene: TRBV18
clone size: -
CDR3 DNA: TGTGCCAGCTCACCGTATGGCGGGACAGGCTATACTAACTATGGCTACACCTTC
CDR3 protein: CASSPYGGTGYTNYGYTF

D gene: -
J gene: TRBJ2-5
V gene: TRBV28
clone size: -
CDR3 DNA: TGTGCCAGCAGTCCCCTTCTAGCGCCAGAGACCCAGTACTTC
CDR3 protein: CASSPLLAPETQYF

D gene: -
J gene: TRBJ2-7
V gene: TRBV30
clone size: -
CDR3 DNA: TGTGCCTGGGACCCTCCGGACAGAGATTACGAGCAGTACTTC
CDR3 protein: CAWDPPDRDYEQYF

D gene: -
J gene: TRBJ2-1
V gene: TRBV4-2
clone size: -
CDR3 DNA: TGTGCCAGCAGCCCCCCGAGTTCCCAGATCCAGTTCTTC
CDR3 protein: CASSPPSSQIQFF

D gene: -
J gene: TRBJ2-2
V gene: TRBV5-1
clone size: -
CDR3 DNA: TGCGCCAGCGGCCTTCGGCAGGACACCACCGGGGAGCTGTTTTTT
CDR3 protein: CASGLRQDTTGELFF

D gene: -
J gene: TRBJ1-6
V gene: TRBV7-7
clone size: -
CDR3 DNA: TGTGCCAGCACTACTCCCCCCGGGGATAGTGTTTCACCCCTCCACTTT
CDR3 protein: CASTTPPGDSVSPLHF

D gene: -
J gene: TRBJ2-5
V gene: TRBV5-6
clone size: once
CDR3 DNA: TGTGCCAGCAGCTTGAAGGTACGACCTCAAGAGACCCAGTACTTC
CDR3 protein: CASSLKVRPQETQYF

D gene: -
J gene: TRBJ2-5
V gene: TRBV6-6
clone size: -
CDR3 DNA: TGTGCCAGCAGTTACGCGGAGACCCAGTACTTC
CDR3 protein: CASSYAETQYF

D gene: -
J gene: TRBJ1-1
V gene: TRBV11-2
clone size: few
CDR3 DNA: TGTGCCAGCAGCCCTCGGGGGGAAGCTTTCTTT
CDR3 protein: CASSPRGEAFF

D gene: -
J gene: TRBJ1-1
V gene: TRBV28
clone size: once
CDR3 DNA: TGTGCCAGCAGTTCCCCTCCCCAGTTTGAAGCTTTCTTT
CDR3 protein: CASSSPPQFEAFF

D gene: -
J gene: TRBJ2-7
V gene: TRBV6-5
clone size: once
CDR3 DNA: TGTGCCAGCAAAAGGGCGGGTCGGTACGAGCAGTACTTC
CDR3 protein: CASKRAGRYEQYF

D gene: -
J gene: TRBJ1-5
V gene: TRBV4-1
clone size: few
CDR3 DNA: TGCGCCAGCAGCCGGGGTCGGATAGGACAGATGAATCAGCCCCAGCATTTT
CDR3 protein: CASSRGRIGQMNQPQHF

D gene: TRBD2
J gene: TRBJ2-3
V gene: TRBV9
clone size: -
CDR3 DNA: TGTGCCAGCAGCGTAGTCGCGGGAGAAGGCACAGATACGCAGTATTTT
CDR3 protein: CASSVVAGEGTDTQYF

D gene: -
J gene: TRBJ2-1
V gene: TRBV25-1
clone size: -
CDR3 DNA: TGTGCCAGCAGTGAATATGAGGGTGGTGAGCAGTTCTTC
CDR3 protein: CASSEYEGGEQFF

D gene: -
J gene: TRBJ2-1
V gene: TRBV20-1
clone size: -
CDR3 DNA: TGCAGTGCTAGTGAGCAGTTCTTC
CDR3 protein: CSASEQFF

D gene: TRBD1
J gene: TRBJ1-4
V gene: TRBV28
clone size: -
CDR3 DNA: TGTGCCAGCAGCTCCCTCGGGACAGAAAATGAAAAACTGTTTTTT
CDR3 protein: CASSSLGTENEKLFF

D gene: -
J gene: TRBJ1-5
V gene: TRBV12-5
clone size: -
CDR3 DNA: TGTGCTAGTGGTTTAGGGACCAATCAGCCCCAGCATTTT
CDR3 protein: CASGLGTNQPQHF

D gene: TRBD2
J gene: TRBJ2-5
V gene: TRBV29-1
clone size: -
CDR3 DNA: TGCAGCACTATTACCGGACTAGCGGGTGGGGAGACCCAGTACTTC
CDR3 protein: CSTITGLAGGETQYF

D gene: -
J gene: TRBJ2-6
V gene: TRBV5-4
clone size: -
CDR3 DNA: TGTGCCAGCAGCTTCGGGTCTGGGGCCAACGTCCTGACTTTC
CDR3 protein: CASSFGSGANVLTF

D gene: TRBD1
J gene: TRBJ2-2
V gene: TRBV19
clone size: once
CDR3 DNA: TGTGCCAGTAGAGCCGGGACAGGTAACACCGGGGAGCTGTTTTTT
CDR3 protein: CASRAGTGNTGELFF

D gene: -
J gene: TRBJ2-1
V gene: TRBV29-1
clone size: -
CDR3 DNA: TGCAGCGTTGTTATCTCCTACAATGAGCAGTTCTTC
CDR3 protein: CSVVISYNEQFF

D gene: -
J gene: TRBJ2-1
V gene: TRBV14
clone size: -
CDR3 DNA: TGTGCCAGCAGCCGTCCAGGGAGAAATGAGCAGTTCTTC
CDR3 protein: CASSRPGRNEQFF

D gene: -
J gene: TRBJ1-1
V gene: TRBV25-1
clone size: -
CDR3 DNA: TGTGCCAGCAGTGAAGGGGGGGGTGAAGCTTTCTTT
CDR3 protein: CASSEGGGEAFF

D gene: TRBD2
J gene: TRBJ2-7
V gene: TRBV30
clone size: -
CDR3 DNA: TGTGCCTCTTCACTAGCGGGGTACGAGCAGTACTTC
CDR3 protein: CASSLAGYEQYF

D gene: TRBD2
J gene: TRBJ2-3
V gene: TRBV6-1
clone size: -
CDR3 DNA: TGTGCCAGCAGTGAAGCAGGGAGGGTAACAGATACGCAGTATTTT
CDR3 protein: CASSEAGRVTDTQYF

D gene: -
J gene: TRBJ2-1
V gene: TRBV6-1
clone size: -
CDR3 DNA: TGTGCCAGCAGTCTACAGGATTTTCGGAATGAGCAGTTCTTC
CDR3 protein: CASSLQDFRNEQFF

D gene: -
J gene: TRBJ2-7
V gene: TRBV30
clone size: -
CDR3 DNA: TGTGCCTACCGCAAAACGGGGGTCTTCTACGAGCAGTACTTC
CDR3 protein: CAYRKTGVFYEQYF

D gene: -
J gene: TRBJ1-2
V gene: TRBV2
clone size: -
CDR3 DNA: TGTGCCAGCAGTGGAAAGGGGCTTAACTATGGCTACACCTTC
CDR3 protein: CASSGKGLNYGYTF

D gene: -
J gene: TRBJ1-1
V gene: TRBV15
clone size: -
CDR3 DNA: TGTGCCACCAGCAGAGGACTACCAGTCCCTGAAGCTTTCTTT
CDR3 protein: CATSRGLPVPEAFF

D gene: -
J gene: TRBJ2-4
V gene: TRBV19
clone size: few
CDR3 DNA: TGTGCCAGTAGTATAGCGGGAACCAAAAACATTCAGTACTTC
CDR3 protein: CASSIAGTKNIQYF

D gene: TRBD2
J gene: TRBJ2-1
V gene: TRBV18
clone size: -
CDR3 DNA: TGTGCCAGCTCACTAGCGGGAGGGCCAAACAATGAGCAGTTCTTC
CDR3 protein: CASSLAGGPNNEQFF